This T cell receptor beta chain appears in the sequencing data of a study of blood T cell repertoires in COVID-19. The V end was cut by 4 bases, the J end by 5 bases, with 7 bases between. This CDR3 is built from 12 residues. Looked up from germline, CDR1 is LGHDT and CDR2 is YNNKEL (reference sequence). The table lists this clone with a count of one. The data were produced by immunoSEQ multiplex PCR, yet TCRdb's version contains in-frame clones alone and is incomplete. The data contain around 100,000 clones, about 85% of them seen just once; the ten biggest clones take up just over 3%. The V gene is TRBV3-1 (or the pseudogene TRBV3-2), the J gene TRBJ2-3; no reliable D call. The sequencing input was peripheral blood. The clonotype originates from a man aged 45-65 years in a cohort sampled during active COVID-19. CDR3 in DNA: TGTGCCAGCAGCCCCCTCGGAGATACGCAGTATTTT. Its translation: CASSPLGDTQYF.